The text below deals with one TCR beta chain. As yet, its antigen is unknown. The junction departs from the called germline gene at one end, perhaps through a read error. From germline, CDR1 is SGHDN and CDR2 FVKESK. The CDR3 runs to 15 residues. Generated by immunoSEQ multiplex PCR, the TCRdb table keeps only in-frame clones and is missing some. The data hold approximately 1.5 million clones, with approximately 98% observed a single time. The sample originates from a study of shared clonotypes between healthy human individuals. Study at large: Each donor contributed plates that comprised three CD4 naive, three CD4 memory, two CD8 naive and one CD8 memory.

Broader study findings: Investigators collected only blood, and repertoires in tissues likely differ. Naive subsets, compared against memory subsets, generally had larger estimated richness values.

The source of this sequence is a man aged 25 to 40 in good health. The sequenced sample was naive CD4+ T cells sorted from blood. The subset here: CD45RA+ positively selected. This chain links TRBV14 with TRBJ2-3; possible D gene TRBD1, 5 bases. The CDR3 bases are TGTGCCAGCAGTCAAGCTCTAGGGGGCACAGATACGCAGTATTTT. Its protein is CASSQALGGTDTQYF.